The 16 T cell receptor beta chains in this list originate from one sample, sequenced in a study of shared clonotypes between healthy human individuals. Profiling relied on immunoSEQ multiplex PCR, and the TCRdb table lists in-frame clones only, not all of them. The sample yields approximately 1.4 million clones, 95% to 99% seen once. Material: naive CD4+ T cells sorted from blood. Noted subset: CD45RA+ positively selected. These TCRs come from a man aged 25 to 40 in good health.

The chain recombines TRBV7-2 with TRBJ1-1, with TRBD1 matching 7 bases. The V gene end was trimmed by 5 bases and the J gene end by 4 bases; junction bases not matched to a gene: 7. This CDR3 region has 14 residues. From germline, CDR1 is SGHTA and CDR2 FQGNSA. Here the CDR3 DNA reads TGTGCCAGCAGCCCTCACAGGGGTGCCACTGAAGCTTTCTTT. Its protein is CASSPHRGATEAFF.

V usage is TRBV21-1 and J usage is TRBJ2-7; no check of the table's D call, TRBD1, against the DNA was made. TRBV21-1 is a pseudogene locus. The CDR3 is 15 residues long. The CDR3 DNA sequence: TGTGCCAGCAGCAGCCGGACAGGGAGCTCCTACGAGCAGTACTTC. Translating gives CASSSRTGSSYEQYF.

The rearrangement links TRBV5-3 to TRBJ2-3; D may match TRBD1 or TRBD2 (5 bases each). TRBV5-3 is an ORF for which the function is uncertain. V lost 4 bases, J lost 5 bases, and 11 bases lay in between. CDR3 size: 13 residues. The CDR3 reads CARSREGVDTQYF. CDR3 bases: TGTGCCAGAAGCCGGGAAGGGGTAGATACGCAGTATTTT.

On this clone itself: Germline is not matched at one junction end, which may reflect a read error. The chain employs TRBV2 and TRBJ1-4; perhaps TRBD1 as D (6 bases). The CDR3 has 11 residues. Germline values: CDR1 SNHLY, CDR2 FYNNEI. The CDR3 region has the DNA TGTGCCAGCAGTGAGGGGGGGGCCGCCCTTTTT. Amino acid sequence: CASSEGGAALF.

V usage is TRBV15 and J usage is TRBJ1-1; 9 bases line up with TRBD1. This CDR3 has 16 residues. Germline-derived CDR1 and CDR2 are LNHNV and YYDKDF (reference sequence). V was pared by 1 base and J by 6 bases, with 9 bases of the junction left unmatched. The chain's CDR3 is CATSRGGTGSFAEAFF. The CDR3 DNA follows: TGTGCCACCAGCAGAGGGGGGACAGGGAGTTTCGCTGAAGCTTTCTTT.

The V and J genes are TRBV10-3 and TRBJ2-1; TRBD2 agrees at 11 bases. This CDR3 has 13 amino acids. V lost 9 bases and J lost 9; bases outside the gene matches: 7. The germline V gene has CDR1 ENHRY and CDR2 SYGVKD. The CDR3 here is CAISGRALAEQFF. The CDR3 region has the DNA TGTGCCATTAGCGGGAGGGCCCTAGCTGAGCAGTTCTTC.

The CDR3 DNA follows: TGCAGCGCTCTACAGGGGGCGGATCAGCCCCAGCATTTT. As protein: CSALQGADQPQHF. The chain couples TRBV29-1 to TRBJ1-5, with 9 nucleotides matching TRBD1. Trimming at V came to 7 bases and at J to 5 bases, leaving 6 bases not matched to a gene. The length of the CDR3 is 13 residues. Germline lookup yields CDR1 SQVTM and CDR2 ANQGSEA.

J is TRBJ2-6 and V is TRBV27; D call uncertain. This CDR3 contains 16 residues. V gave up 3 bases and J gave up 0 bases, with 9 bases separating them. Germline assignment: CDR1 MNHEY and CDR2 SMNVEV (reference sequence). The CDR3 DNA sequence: TGTGCCAGCAGTTTCTTGCCCCTCTCTGGGGCCAACGTCCTGACTTTC. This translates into CASSFLPLSGANVLTF.

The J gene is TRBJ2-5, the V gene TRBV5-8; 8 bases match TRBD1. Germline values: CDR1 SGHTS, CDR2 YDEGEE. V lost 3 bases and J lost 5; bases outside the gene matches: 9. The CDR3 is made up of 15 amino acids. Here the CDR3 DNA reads TGTGCCAGCAGCTCCGGACAGGGAGGCAGTGAGACCCAGTACTTC. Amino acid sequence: CASSSGQGGSETQYF.

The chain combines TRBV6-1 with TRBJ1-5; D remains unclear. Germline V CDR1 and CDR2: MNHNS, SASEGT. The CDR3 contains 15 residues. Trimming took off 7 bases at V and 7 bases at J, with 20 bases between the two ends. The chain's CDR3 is CASILGVAGRQPQHF. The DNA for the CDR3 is TGTGCCAGCATATTAGGTGTGGCAGGCAGACAGCCCCAGCATTTT.

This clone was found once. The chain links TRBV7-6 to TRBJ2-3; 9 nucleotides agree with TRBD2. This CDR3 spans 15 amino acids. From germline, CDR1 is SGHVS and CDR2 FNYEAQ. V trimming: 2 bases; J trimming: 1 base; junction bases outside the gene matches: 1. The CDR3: CASSLWTSGTDTQYF. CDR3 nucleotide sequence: TGTGCCAGCAGCTTATGGACTAGCGGCACAGATACGCAGTATTTT.

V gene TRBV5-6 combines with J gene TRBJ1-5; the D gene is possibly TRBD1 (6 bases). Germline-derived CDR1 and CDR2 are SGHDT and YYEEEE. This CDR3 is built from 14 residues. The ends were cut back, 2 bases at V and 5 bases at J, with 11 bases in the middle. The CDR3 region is CASSFGQPDQPQHF. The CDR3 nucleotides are TGTGCCAGCAGCTTCGGACAGCCGGATCAGCCCCAGCATTTT.

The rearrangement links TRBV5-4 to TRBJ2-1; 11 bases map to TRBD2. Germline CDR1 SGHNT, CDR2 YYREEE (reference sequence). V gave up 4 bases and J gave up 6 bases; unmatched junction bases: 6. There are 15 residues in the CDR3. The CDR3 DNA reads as TGTGCCAGCAGCAAACTAGCGGGAGTCGGCAATGAGCAGTTCTTC. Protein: CASSKLAGVGNEQFF. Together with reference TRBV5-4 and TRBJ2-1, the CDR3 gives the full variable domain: ETGVTQSPTHLIKTRGQQVTLRCSSQSGHNTVSWYQQALGQGPQFIFQYYREEENGRGNFPPRFSGLQFPNYSSELNVNALELDDSALYLCASSKLAGVGNEQFFGPGTRLTVL.

The CDR3 loop reads CSVDIAGQYNEQFF. CDR3 nucleotides: TGCAGCGTTGATATAGCAGGCCAGTACAATGAGCAGTTCTTC. This rearrangement joins TRBV29-1 to TRBJ2-1; D call uncertain. The CDR3 has 14 residues. Germline CDR1 is SQVTM and CDR2 is ANQGSEA. V lost 3 bases and J lost 4, with 13 bases in between.

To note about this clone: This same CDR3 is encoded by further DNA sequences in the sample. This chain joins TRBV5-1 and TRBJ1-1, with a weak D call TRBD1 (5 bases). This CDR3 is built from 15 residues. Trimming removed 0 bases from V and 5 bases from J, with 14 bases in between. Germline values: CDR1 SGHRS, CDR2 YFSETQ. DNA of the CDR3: TGCGCCAGCAGCTTGGCCGGGGGAGCTGGTACTGAAGCTTTCTTT. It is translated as CASSLAGGAGTEAFF.

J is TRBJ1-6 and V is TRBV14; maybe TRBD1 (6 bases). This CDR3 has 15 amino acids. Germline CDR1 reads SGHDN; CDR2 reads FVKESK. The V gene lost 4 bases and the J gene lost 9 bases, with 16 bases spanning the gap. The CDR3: CASSLINGGGSPLHF. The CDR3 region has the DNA TGTGCCAGCAGCCTGATTAACGGGGGCGGTTCACCCCTCCACTTT.